This T cell receptor (beta chain) was identified during a study of blood T cell repertoires in COVID-19. Germline CDR1 reads MGHRA; CDR2 reads YSYEKL. The V segment lost 2 bases and the J segment 5 bases; nucleotides outside the gene matches: 8. The CDR3 extends over 17 amino acids. The protocol was immunoSEQ multiplex PCR, while the TCRdb copy is restricted to in-frame clones and leaves out a portion. The sample shows more than 150,000 clones, around 86% of them seen only once. Sequencing was done on a sample of peripheral blood. The origin of this receptor is a man aged 55 to 70 with COVID-19, enrolled during active disease. The rearrangement joins TRBV4-1 to TRBJ2-2; 10 positions agree with TRBD1. This CDR3 reads CASSQKTGGVGTGELFF. In nucleotides, the CDR3 is TGCGCCAGCAGCCAAAAGACAGGGGGCGTCGGAACCGGGGAGCTGTTTTTT.